These 31 T cell receptor beta chains were all obtained from the same sample, sequenced in a study of shared clonotypes between healthy human individuals. Measured with immunoSEQ multiplex PCR; TCRdb has only the in-frame clones, and not every one. The profile shows approximately 720,000 clones, roughly 94% of them singletons. Positive CCR7 selection of CD45RO-negative cells yielded the naive CD8 cells, and terminally differentiated effector memory CD45RA+ cells were excluded. Sample: naive CD8+ T cells sorted from blood. The receptors derive from a man aged 25-40 years in good health.

The chain couples TRBV11-2 to TRBJ1-2; D gene unclear. Looked up from germline, CDR1 is SGHAT and CDR2 is FQNNGV. CDR3 size: 14 residues. Trimming shortened V by 3 bases and J by 7 bases, and 15 bases separated the two germline ends. CDR3 residues: CASSFREPGLGYTF. The CDR3, as DNA: TGTGCCAGCAGCTTTAGGGAACCCGGGCTTGGCTACACCTTC.

The CDR3 spells CASSFRIGEAFF. DNA for the CDR3: TGTGCCAGCAGCTTTCGGATAGGGGAAGCTTTCTTT. V usage is TRBV9 and J usage is TRBJ1-1; D gene uncertain. Germline CDR1 reads SGDLS; CDR2 reads YYNGEE. The ends were cut back, 4 bases at V and 8 bases at J, with 12 bases in the middle. The CDR3 consists of 12 residues.

V gene TRBV5-1 combines with J gene TRBJ2-2; possibly TRBD1 for D (6 bases). V was trimmed by 4 bases and J by 9 bases, leaving 10 bases between them. The CDR3 has 12 amino acids. Germline assignment: CDR1 SGHRS and CDR2 YFSETQ. The CDR3 loop reads CASSLQGRELFF. The CDR3, as DNA: TGCGCCAGCAGCCTACAGGGAAGGGAGCTGTTTTTT.

This clone was recorded once. The V and J genes are TRBV27 and TRBJ2-7; perhaps TRBD2 as D (6 bases). The CDR3 is 13 amino acids. The V and J ends lost 8 bases and 3 bases respectively, with 14 bases between them. Germline V gene sequence: CDR1 MNHEY, CDR2 SMNVEV (reference sequence). The CDR3 DNA reads as TGTGCCAGCCGAAGAGCGGGTCACTACGAGCAGTACTTC. It encodes CASRRAGHYEQYF.

The chain recombines TRBV20-1 with TRBJ1-1, with unresolved D. Germline CDR1 is DFQATT and CDR2 is SNEGSKA (reference sequence). The CDR3 is 10 amino acids. V lost 3 bases to trimming and J lost 8 bases, with 7 bases between them. CDR3 coding DNA: TGCAGTGCTAGTCTTAGGGAAGCTTTCTTT. Amino acids: CSASLREAFF.

V is TRBV14 and J is TRBJ2-1, with 11 bases aligning to TRBD2. The CDR3 runs 14 residues. Germline V lookup: CDR1 SGHDN, CDR2 FVKESK. J gave up 7 bases and V 3 bases, and 2 bases lay outside the gene matches. Here the CDR3 DNA reads TGTGCCAGCAGCCAGTGGACTAGCGGGAATGAGCAGTTCTTC. Translated, it gives CASSQWTSGNEQFF.

CDR3 sequence (DNA): TGTGCCAGCAGCTTAGACCTGCGGAATACGCAGTATTTT. Translation: CASSLDLRNTQYF. The rearrangement uses TRBV7-9 and TRBJ2-3, with D unclear. The V end was cut by 1 base, the J end by 7 bases, with 9 bases between. The CDR3 runs 13 residues. Germline CDR1 is SEHNR and CDR2 is FQNEAQ (reference sequence). Supplemented by reference TRBV7-9 and TRBJ2-3, the full variable domain reads DTGVSQNPRHKITKRGQNVTFRCDPISEHNRLYWYRQTLGQGPEFLTYFQNEAQLEKSRLLSDRFSAERPKGSFSTLEIQRTEQGDSAMYLCASSLDLRNTQYFGPGTRLTVL.

The rearrangement links TRBV29-1 to TRBJ1-2; D not certain. The CDR3 length is 13 residues. Looked up from germline, CDR1 is SQVTM and CDR2 is ANQGSEA. V dropped 0 bases and J dropped 7 bases, with 12 bases sitting between them. The DNA of the CDR3 is TGCAGCGTTGAAGATCACCAGTCCTTTGGCTACACCTTC. It is translated as CSVEDHQSFGYTF. The variable domain in full, completed from reference TRBV29-1 and TRBJ1-2, reads SAVISQKPSRDICQRGTSLTIQCQVDSQVTMMFWYRQQPGQSLTLIATANQGSEATYESGFVIDKFPISRPNLTFSTLTVSNMSPEDSSIYLCSVEDHQSFGYTFGSGTRLTVV.

V gene TRBV5-4 combines with J gene TRBJ2-7, with TRBD1 identical over 12 bases. The CDR3 sequence is 14 residues long. Germline CDR1 SGHNT, CDR2 YYREEE (reference sequence). The junction had 6 bases not matched to a gene; V was cut back by 4 bases and J by 7 bases. CDR3 in DNA: TGTGCCAGCAGCCACGGGACAGGGGGCTCTGAGCAGTACTTC. It encodes CASSHGTGGSEQYF.

The chain carries TRBV27 and TRBJ2-1; unclear D gene. Trimming left V 6 bases short and J 2 bases short, with 20 bases between. This CDR3 region has 17 residues. Germline V CDR1 and CDR2: MNHEY, SMNVEV (reference sequence). CDR3 nucleotide sequence: TGTGCCAGCAGCCCTGGACGTCTTGGCGTCCCCTACAATGAGCAGTTCTTC. Encoded protein: CASSPGRLGVPYNEQFF.

The gene calls are TRBV7-8 and TRBJ2-5, with TRBD2 as a possible D gene (7 bases). The length of the CDR3 is 13 residues. CDR1 and CDR2 from the germline V gene are SGHVS and FQNEAQ. V dropped 5 bases and J dropped 5 bases, with 12 bases sitting between them. The CDR3 DNA reads as TGTGCCAGCAGCGTTAGGGGGGGGGAGACCCAGTACTTC. Translated, it gives CASSVRGGETQYF.

The chain carries TRBV7-8 and TRBJ2-7, with D unresolved. V was pared by 1 base and J by 4 bases, with 11 bases between. Per germline, CDR1 SGHVS and CDR2 FQNEAQ. The CDR3 consists of 14 residues. The CDR3 DNA sequence: TGTGCCAGCAGCTTAGAGCTGGTGGGGTACGAGCAGTACTTC. This sequence encodes CASSLELVGYEQYF.

A few counts support this clone. The CDR3 nucleotides read TGCGCCAGCAGCCAAGTGTCCCTGAACACCGGGGAGCTGTTTTTT. It yields the protein CASSQVSLNTGELFF. The rearrangement links TRBV4-1 to TRBJ2-2; D gene uncertain. CDR1 is MGHRA, CDR2 YSYEKL, per germline. Trimming pared 1 base from V and 1 base from J, leaving 7 bases between. The length of the CDR3 is 15 residues.

Points on this clone: The same CDR3 can be traced to other DNA sequences in this sample. The chain has TRBV11-2 and TRBJ2-7, with 11 bases identical to TRBD2. With 3 bases clipped from V and 3 bases from J, the junction kept 1 base outside the gene matches. Germline V CDR1 and CDR2: SGHAT, FQNNGV. The CDR3 runs to 14 residues. CDR3 nucleotide sequence: TGTGCCAGCAGCTTCGGGACTAGCGGCTACGAGCAGTACTTC. Translated, it gives CASSFGTSGYEQYF. Together with reference TRBV11-2 and TRBJ2-7, the CDR3 gives the full variable domain: EAGVAQSPRYKIIEKRQSVAFWCNPISGHATLYWYQQILGQGPKLLIQFQNNGVVDDSQLPKDRFSAERLKGVDSTLKIQPAKLEDSAVYLCASSFGTSGYEQYFGPGTRLTVT.

The sample holds one count of this clone. The chain joins TRBV6-7 to TRBJ2-1, with D perhaps TRBD1 (6 bases). TRBV6-7 is recorded as an ORF, its role being uncertain. Trimming took 0 bases from V and 12 from J, leaving 15 bases between them. The CDR3 covers 14 residues. The CDR3, as DNA: TGTGCCAGCAGTTACTCGAGTTGGGACATCGGGCAGTTCTTC. It is translated as CASSYSSWDIGQFF.

The chain joins TRBV25-1 to TRBJ2-7; 14 bases match TRBD2. The CDR3 consists of 17 residues. Germline CDR1 MGHDK, CDR2 SYGVNS. V dropped 7 bases and J dropped 7; count of bases not matched to a gene: 15. The CDR3 spells CASIGTSGSPPTREQYF. The CDR3 bases are TGTGCCAGCATTGGGACTAGCGGGAGCCCCCCCACTAGGGAGCAGTACTTC.

This chain uses TRBV29-1 with TRBJ2-1, with 9 bases that match TRBD1. Germline V gene sequence: CDR1 SQVTM, CDR2 ANQGSEA. This CDR3 is built from 13 residues. V was clipped by 4 bases and J by 9 bases; unmatched bases: 7. The CDR3 reads CSVARTGAGEQFF. In nucleotides, the CDR3 is TGCAGCGTTGCAAGGACAGGGGCCGGTGAGCAGTTCTTC.

This chain uses TRBV9 with TRBJ2-3; D is perhaps TRBD2 (6 bases). This CDR3 has 16 amino acids. Germline V gives CDR1 SGDLS, CDR2 YYNGEE. V was trimmed by 3 bases and J by 4 bases, leaving 18 bases between them. The CDR3 nucleotides are TGTGCCAGCAGCGCCTGGGACGGGAGTATGGCAGATACGCAGTATTTT. Its protein product is CASSAWDGSMADTQYF. Combining the CDR3 with reference TRBV9 and TRBJ2-3 gives the whole variable domain DSGVTQTPKHLITATGQRVTLRCSPRSGDLSVYWYQQSLDQGLQFLIQYYNGEERAKGNILERFSAQQFPDLHSELNLSSLELGDSALYFCASSAWDGSMADTQYFGPGTRLTVL.

V and J are TRBV6-1 and TRBJ2-7; TRBD1 is a possible D gene (6 bases). Trimming stripped 10 bases from V and 3 bases from J, with 13 bases between. Germline-derived CDR1 and CDR2 are MNHNS and SASEGT. This CDR3 spans 12 amino acids. The CDR3 region has the DNA TGTGCCACCCAGGGGATGGGCTACGAGCAGTACTTC. Protein product: CATQGMGYEQYF.

The chain recombines TRBV28 with TRBJ2-1; D possibly uses TRBD1 or TRBD2 (5 bases each). Deletions cut 4 bases from V and 1 base from J, with 14 bases between. This CDR3 comprises 16 residues. The germline CDR1 and CDR2 sequences are MDHEN and SYDVKM. The CDR3 DNA reads TGTGCCAGCAGTTCTCGGGGCCTCCCTTCCTACAATGAGCAGTTCTTC. Protein: CASSSRGLPSYNEQFF.

V and J are TRBV7-3 and TRBJ2-7; D is possibly TRBD2 (5 bases). This CDR3 has 13 amino acids. V lost 3 bases, J lost 4 bases, and 10 bases lay in between. Germline-derived CDR1 and CDR2 are SGHTA and FQGTGA. CDR3 amino acids: CASSFGIGYEQYF. The CDR3 DNA reads TGTGCCAGCAGCTTCGGGATAGGATACGAGCAGTACTTC.

The chain recombines TRBV13 with TRBJ2-5; the D call may be TRBD1 or TRBD2 (7 bases each). From germline, CDR1 is PRHDT and CDR2 FYEKMQ (reference sequence). CDR3 length: 14 amino acids. The ends were cut back, 5 bases at V and 3 bases at J, with 13 bases in the middle. DNA for the CDR3: TGTGCCAGCAGCGCTCAGGGGGGGGAAGAGACCCAGTACTTC. Amino acids: CASSAQGGEETQYF. The whole variable domain, filled in from reference TRBV13 and TRBJ2-5, reads AAGVIQSPRHLIKEKRETATLKCYPIPRHDTVYWYQQGPGQDPQFLISFYEKMQSDKGSIPDRFSAQQFSDYHSELNMSSLELGDSALYFCASSAQGGEETQYFGPGTRLLVL.

This chain uses TRBV4-2 with TRBJ2-5, with TRBD2 as a possible D gene (7 bases). The germline V gene encodes CDR1 LGHNA and CDR2 YNFKEQ. The V and J ends lost 4 bases and 11 bases respectively, with 14 bases between them. CDR3 length equals 12 residues. The CDR3: CASSPGGRLQYF. In DNA form, the CDR3 reads TGTGCCAGCAGCCCCGGGGGGCGTCTACAGTACTTC.

Notes on this clone: This same CDR3 is encoded by further DNA sequences in the sample. V and J are TRBV10-2 and TRBJ2-7; no clear D. Germline V gene sequence: CDR1 WSHSY, CDR2 SAAADI. V was clipped by 4 bases and J by 1 base, with 2 bases between them. CDR3 length: 11 residues. The DNA of the CDR3 is TGCGCCAGCAGTGGTTCCTACGAGCAGTACTTC. This sequence encodes CASSGSYEQYF.

Comment on this clone: A much larger clone lies one base from this, so it may be a read error. This chain connects TRBV6-1 to TRBJ1-5; D not resolved. The CDR3 is 13 residues long. Germline V lookup: CDR1 MNHNS, CDR2 SASEGT. V lost 2 bases and J 0 bases, leaving 2 bases between the germline ends. The CDR3 nucleotides are TGTGCCAGCAGTGAATATAGCAATCAGCCCCAGCATTTT. It codes for CASSEYSNQPQHF.

For this clone: The sample carries other DNA sequences with the same CDR3. This sequence joins TRBV27 and TRBJ2-7, with TRBD2 as a possible D gene (6 bases). The CDR3 spans 15 residues. Germline assignment: CDR1 MNHEY and CDR2 SMNVEV (reference sequence). Between the trimmed V and J ends, which lost 3 bases and 0 bases, there was a span of 12 bases. The CDR3 sequence: CASSFGRSSSYEQYF. CDR3 in DNA: TGTGCCAGCAGTTTCGGGAGATCAAGCTCCTACGAGCAGTACTTC.

This clone was picked up one time. The chain has TRBV6-6 and TRBJ2-3; the D gene is possibly TRBD2 (6 bases). V lost 5 bases, J lost 0 bases, and 15 bases lay in between. The CDR3 is 16 amino acids. From germline, CDR1 is MNHNY and CDR2 SVGAGI (reference sequence). CDR3 sequence reads: CASSGFWRDSTDTQYF. In DNA form, the CDR3 reads TGTGCCAGCAGTGGATTCTGGCGGGACAGCACAGATACGCAGTATTTT.

The CDR3 DNA reads as TGTGCCAGCAGAGCGGGAGCGCACGAGCAGTACTTC. Encoded protein: CASRAGAHEQYF. V gene TRBV6-6 combines with J gene TRBJ2-7, with 8 bases aligning to TRBD2. V dropped 6 bases and J dropped 5; count of bases not matched to a gene: 3. Germline V gives CDR1 MNHNY, CDR2 SVGAGI (reference sequence). This CDR3 spans 12 amino acids.

The CDR3 sequence is CASSEGPLATNEKLFF. The CDR3 nucleotides read TGTGCCAGCAGCGAGGGACCTCTTGCAACTAATGAAAAACTGTTTTTT. The chain links TRBV9 to TRBJ1-4, with D perhaps TRBD1 (5 bases). Trimming shortened V by 3 bases and J by 0 bases, and 12 bases separated the two germline ends. CDR1 and CDR2 (germline): SGDLS, YYNGEE. The CDR3 totals 16 residues.

A remark on this clone: The same CDR3 can be traced to other DNA sequences in this sample. The V call is TRBV28, the J call TRBJ2-7; D might be TRBD1 (5 bases). This CDR3 is built from 14 residues. Trimming took 6 bases from V and 0 from J, leaving 12 bases between them. Germline V gene sequence: CDR1 MDHEN, CDR2 SYDVKM. The CDR3 bases are TGTGCCAGCAGGGGTAGGGGATCCTCCTACGAGCAGTACTTC. It codes for CASRGRGSSYEQYF.

CDR3 in DNA: TGTGCCAGCAGCCTCGGGGCCGCCTACGAGCAGTACTTC. Protein sequence: CASSLGAAYEQYF. The chain joins TRBV6-5 to TRBJ2-7, with D perhaps being TRBD1 or TRBD2 (5 bases each). Germline assignment: CDR1 MNHEY and CDR2 SVGAGI. The CDR3 is 13 residues long. Trimming left V 6 bases short and J 2 bases short, with 11 bases between.